Listed below are T cell receptor beta chains from one sample, sequenced in a study of vaccination effects on CD4 cells after COVID-19. This table comes from immunoSEQ multiplex PCR, and its TCRdb copy is limited to in-frame clones, with some not included. The sample shows approximately 13,000 clones, just over 75% of them seen only once. Their target antigens are unknown. Sequencing used CD4+ T cells from PBMCs cultured with HCoV-229E spike peptides, obtained before COVID-19 vaccination. The receptors shown here come from a human donor who received a COVID-19 vaccine. Each CDR3 is given with its conserved first and last residue. The order of the fields is V gene, J gene, D gene, clone size, CDR3 DNA, CDR3 protein. The D gene is left open where the match is weak. Part of the rows lack a size; the others show once, few, many or a class for expanded clones.

v_gene: TRBV28; j_gene: TRBJ2-3; d_gene: TRBD2; abundance: NA; CDR3nt: TGTGCCAGCAGCACCGGGACTAGCGGGAGATATACGCAGTATTTT; CDR3aa: CASSTGTSGRYTQYF
v_gene: TRBV5-1; j_gene: TRBJ2-1; d_gene: NA; abundance: NA; CDR3nt: TGCGCCAGCAGCTTGGATCTGAGCTCCTACAATGAGCAGTTCTTC; CDR3aa: CASSLDLSSYNEQFF
v_gene: TRBV9; j_gene: TRBJ2-2; d_gene: NA; abundance: NA; CDR3nt: TGTGCCAGCAGCGTAACCCCCGGGACATTTGAGCTGTTTTTT; CDR3aa: CASSVTPGTFELFF
v_gene: TRBV15; j_gene: TRBJ1-2; d_gene: NA; abundance: few; CDR3nt: TGTGCCACCAGCAGAGATAAGAGGGACTATTCATATGGCTACACCTTC; CDR3aa: CATSRDKRDYSYGYTF
v_gene: TRBV10-3; j_gene: TRBJ2-1; d_gene: NA; abundance: NA; CDR3nt: TGTGCCGCGGGACCGCGAAATGAGCAGTTCTTC; CDR3aa: CAAGPRNEQFF
v_gene: TRBV6-5; j_gene: TRBJ1-2; d_gene: NA; abundance: few; CDR3nt: TGTGCCAGCATCTCATTCGGGGGTGGCTACACCTTC; CDR3aa: CASISFGGGYTF
v_gene: TRBV11-2; j_gene: TRBJ2-5; d_gene: TRBD2; abundance: NA; CDR3nt: TGTGCCAGCAGCTCCACTAGCGGGGGGGCCAGAGAGACCCAGTACTTC; CDR3aa: CASSSTSGGARETQYF
v_gene: TRBV6-6; j_gene: TRBJ1-1; d_gene: NA; abundance: NA; CDR3nt: TGTGCCAGCAGTTACGGGCGGGGGAGGAACACTGAAGCTTTCTTT; CDR3aa: CASSYGRGRNTEAFF
v_gene: TRBV5-6; j_gene: TRBJ2-4; d_gene: TRBD1; abundance: NA; CDR3nt: TGTGCCAGCAGCTTGGCCAGGGGGCCGTCAACATTAGCCAAAAACATTCAGTACTTC; CDR3aa: CASSLARGPSTLAKNIQYF
v_gene: TRBV29-1; j_gene: TRBJ2-5; d_gene: NA; abundance: NA; CDR3nt: TGCAGCGTTGGGGGGGGCAGCGAGACCCAGTACTTC; CDR3aa: CSVGGGSETQYF
v_gene: TRBV18; j_gene: TRBJ2-1; d_gene: NA; abundance: NA; CDR3nt: TGTGCCAGCTCACCACCTAAGGGAAACAATGAGCAGTTCTTC; CDR3aa: CASSPPKGNNEQFF
v_gene: TRBV6-2/TRBV6-3; j_gene: TRBJ1-1; d_gene: NA; abundance: NA; CDR3nt: TGTGCCAGCAGTTATGAGAGGGGTGAAGCTTTCTTT; CDR3aa: CASSYERGEAFF
v_gene: TRBV19; j_gene: TRBJ1-2; d_gene: TRBD1; abundance: NA; CDR3nt: TGTGCCAGTAGTATTTCAGGGGGCTATAACTATGGCTACACCTTC; CDR3aa: CASSISGGYNYGYTF
v_gene: TRBV9; j_gene: TRBJ2-1; d_gene: TRBD2; abundance: NA; CDR3nt: TGTGCCAGCAGCGTAGATCTCGGGCTAGCGGGAAACAATGAGCAGTTCTTC; CDR3aa: CASSVDLGLAGNNEQFF
v_gene: TRBV18; j_gene: TRBJ1-2; d_gene: NA; abundance: NA; CDR3nt: TGTGCCAGCTCACTCTCACAGGGACGAGCACAGCAAGGCTATGGCTACACCTTC; CDR3aa: CASSLSQGRAQQGYGYTF
v_gene: TRBV28; j_gene: TRBJ2-1; d_gene: TRBD2; abundance: NA; CDR3nt: TGTGCCAGCAGTTCCCTACTAGCGGGAGCCTACAATGAGCAGTTCTTC; CDR3aa: CASSSLLAGAYNEQFF
v_gene: TRBV15; j_gene: TRBJ1-5; d_gene: NA; abundance: NA; CDR3nt: TGTGCCACAAGCAGAGGGTCAAGCAATCAGCCCCAGCATTTT; CDR3aa: CATSRGSSNQPQHF
v_gene: TRBV5-4; j_gene: TRBJ2-7; d_gene: TRBD2; abundance: NA; CDR3nt: TGTGCCAGCAGCTTGGCCAAAATAGGACTAGCGGGGAACGAGCAGTACTTC; CDR3aa: CASSLAKIGLAGNEQYF
v_gene: TRBV10-3; j_gene: TRBJ2-3; d_gene: TRBD1; abundance: NA; CDR3nt: TGTGCCATCCAGGGGGTGGGCACAGATACGCAGTATTTT; CDR3aa: CAIQGVGTDTQYF
v_gene: TRBV5-1; j_gene: TRBJ2-6; d_gene: NA; abundance: once; CDR3nt: TGCGCCAGCAGCCTCCAAACAGGGTTCGGGGCCAACGTCCTGACTTTC; CDR3aa: CASSLQTGFGANVLTF
v_gene: TRBV5-5; j_gene: TRBJ1-4; d_gene: NA; abundance: NA; CDR3nt: TGTGCCAGCAGCCCCCCCAGTATTGCAACTAATGAAAAACTGTTTTTT; CDR3aa: CASSPPSIATNEKLFF
v_gene: TRBV6-1; j_gene: TRBJ1-1; d_gene: TRBD1; abundance: NA; CDR3nt: TGTGCCAGCAGTGTAGGGACAGGGGTGAGGAACACTGAAGCTTTCTTT; CDR3aa: CASSVGTGVRNTEAFF